These 7 T cell receptor beta chains came from one sample sequenced in a study of blood T cell repertoires in COVID-19. Measured with immunoSEQ multiplex PCR; TCRdb has only the in-frame clones, and not every one. This sample carries 200,000 to 250,000 clones, 86% of them seen once, and the ten largest clones take about 3%. Specimen: peripheral blood. These receptors were obtained from a woman aged 30 to 39 who had recovered from COVID-19.

The chain is built from TRBV20-1 and TRBJ2-3, with D uncertain. The V and J ends lost 3 bases and 2 bases respectively, with 15 bases between them. Germline lookup yields CDR1 DFQATT and CDR2 SNEGSKA (reference sequence). The CDR3 runs 15 residues. CDR3 bases: TGCAGTGCTAGTTGGGCTGACCGTACCACAGATACGCAGTATTTT. Translating gives CSASWADRTTDTQYF.

This chain connects TRBV7-9 to TRBJ2-7, with TRBD1 matching 9 bases. The CDR3 covers 14 residues. V shed 0 bases, J shed 6 bases, and the junction held 3 bases outside the gene matches. The germline V gene encodes CDR1 SEHNR and CDR2 FQNEAQ (reference sequence). For the CDR3, the DNA is TGTGCCAGCAGCTTAGCAAGGACAGGGGCCGAGCAGTACTTC. This codes for CASSLARTGAEQYF. Full variable domain (outside the CDR3, taken from reference TRBV7-9 and TRBJ2-7): DTGVSQNPRHKITKRGQNVTFRCDPISEHNRLYWYRQTLGQGPEFLTYFQNEAQLEKSRLLSDRFSAERPKGSFSTLEIQRTEQGDSAMYLCASSLARTGAEQYFGPGTRLTVT.

V gene TRBV15 combines with J gene TRBJ1-5; D gene unclear. V shed 0 bases and J shed 7 bases, with 13 bases lying between them. The CDR3 has 15 amino acids. Per germline, CDR1 LNHNV and CDR2 YYDKDF (reference sequence). DNA of the CDR3: TGTGCCACCAGCAGAGATCAGACAAGGCACCAGCCCCAGCATTTT. Its protein is CATSRDQTRHQPQHF.

In this sample, this clone turned up once. The chain uses TRBV18 and TRBJ1-5; 8 bases are shared with TRBD1. V shed 3 bases, J shed 0 bases, and the junction held 10 bases outside the gene matches. Germline V CDR1 and CDR2: KGHSH, LQKENI. The CDR3 has 18 residues. The chain's CDR3 is CASSPGGQGGGSNQPQHF. CDR3 nucleotides: TGTGCCAGCTCACCCGGAGGACAGGGTGGAGGTAGCAATCAGCCCCAGCATTTT. Together with reference TRBV18 and TRBJ1-5, the CDR3 gives the full variable domain: NAGVMQNPRHLVRRRGQEARLRCSPMKGHSHVYWYRQLPEEGLKFMVYLQKENIIDESGMPKERFSAEFPKEGPSILRIQQVVRGDSAAYFCASSPGGQGGGSNQPQHFGDGTRLSIL.

The chain joins TRBV4-1 to TRBJ2-1; 8 bases match TRBD2. CDR3 size: 16 residues. Germline values: CDR1 MGHRA, CDR2 YSYEKL. J gave up 8 bases and V 3 bases, and 12 bases lay outside the gene matches. The DNA of the CDR3 is TGCGCCAGCAGCCATCCCGGGACTAGTGGGTCTGATGAGCAGTTCTTC. Translated: CASSHPGTSGSDEQFF.

The chain couples TRBV14 to TRBJ2-7, with 9 bases fitting TRBD1. The CDR3 runs 15 residues. V trimming: 4 bases; J trimming: 2 bases; junction bases outside the gene matches: 6. CDR1 is SGHDN and CDR2 is FVKESK in the germline V gene. This CDR3 is CASSRGTGRTYEQYF. The DNA of the CDR3 is TGTGCCAGCAGCCGCGGGACAGGGCGTACCTACGAGCAGTACTTC.

This clone was picked up one time. V and J are TRBV11-2 and TRBJ2-2, with 7 bases identical to TRBD1. CDR3 length: 14 residues. Germline values: CDR1 SGHAT, CDR2 FQNNGV. With V trimmed by 5 bases and J by 4 bases, 4 bases remained unmatched. CDR3 nucleotides: TGTGCCAGCAGCGCTAGACAGGGCACCGGGGAGCTGTTTTTT. The encoded protein is CASSARQGTGELFF.